This TCR beta chain comes out of a study of T cells in Graves' hyperthyroidism and ophthalmopathy. Whole-study findings and limits: Before onset, ophthalmopathy was predicted by the model a median around 6 months earlier. Most thyroid clonotypes expanded above 0.001 appeared in blood too.

The investigators amplified TCR beta CDR3 regions from RNA transcripts. The HTBI set primed first-round TCR CDR3 RT-PCR. Each CDR3 protein gets one entry after TCRdb re-called the multiplex PCR reads with MiXCR. Of approximately 690,000 distinct CDR3 sequences listed, about 14% were seen once; the top ten hold roughly an eighth. The V gene's germline CDR1 is LGHNA and CDR2 YNFKEQ. This CDR3 comprises 16 residues. V dropped 0 bases and J dropped 2; count of bases not matched to a gene: 2. Of note for this clonotype: As yet, its antigen is unknown.

Material for sequencing was blood. The sequence came from a woman aged 45-59 years with Graves' ophthalmopathy. The chain has TRBV4-2 and TRBJ2-1; 9 bases are shared with TRBD2. The CDR3 loop reads CASSQEVAGAYNEQFF. CDR3 sequence (DNA): TGTGCCAGCAGCCAAGAAGTAGCGGGAGCCTACAATGAGCAGTTCTTC.